Below are 10 T cell receptor beta chains sequenced from a single sample in a study of cytomegalovirus exposure and HLA in healthy donors. The method was immunoSEQ multiplex PCR; TCRdb's version includes in-frame clones alone and lacks a portion of them. This sample has approximately 160,000 clones, with under 90% found just once. Sequenced input: PBMCs. Receptors were obtained from a man aged 18 to 29 in good health and CMV-seropositive.

The gene calls are TRBV27 and TRBJ2-7, with TRBD1 identical over 7 bases. The CDR3 runs to 16 residues. CDR1 and CDR2 (germline): MNHEY, SMNVEV (reference sequence). V lost 0 bases and J lost 0; bases outside the gene matches: 5. Here the CDR3 reads CASSLSQQGNSYEQYF. The CDR3 bases are TGTGCCAGCAGTTTATCCCAACAGGGGAACTCCTACGAGCAGTACTTC.

The chain carries TRBV10-3 and TRBJ1-3, with D uncertain. Per the germline V gene, CDR1 is ENHRY and CDR2 is SYGVKD. This CDR3 region has 16 residues. The V gene lost 11 bases and the J gene lost 3 bases, with 23 bases spanning the gap. The CDR3 protein is CAANPTDPKNGNTIYF. CDR3 nucleotide sequence: TGTGCCGCTAACCCTACCGATCCTAAAAATGGAAACACCATATATTTT.

The chain is built from TRBV5-6 and TRBJ1-3; D unclear. Per germline, CDR1 SGHDT and CDR2 YYEEEE. CDR3 length equals 14 residues. V lost 3 bases and J lost 0, with 7 bases in between. The CDR3, as DNA: TGTGCCAGCAGCTCGCGAAACTCTGGAAACACCATATATTTT. It specifies CASSSRNSGNTIYF.

The rearrangement links TRBV19 to TRBJ1-3; tentative D call: TRBD1 (6 bases). This CDR3 contains 17 residues. Germline V gives CDR1 LNHDA, CDR2 SQIVND (reference sequence). V dropped 4 bases and J dropped 0 bases, with 16 bases sitting between them. DNA for the CDR3: TGTGCCAGTAGTACGAGAGCGACAGGACTCTCTGGAAACACCATATATTTT. It translates to CASSTRATGLSGNTIYF. The complete variable domain, with remaining parts taken from reference TRBV19 and TRBJ1-3, reads DGGITQSPKYLFRKEGQNVTLSCEQNLNHDAMYWYRQDPGQGLRLIYYSQIVNDFQKGDIAEGYSVSREKKESFPLTVTSAQKNPTAFYLCASSTRATGLSGNTIYFGEGSWLTVV.

The chain employs TRBV6-5 and TRBJ2-1; 7 bases agree with TRBD1. This CDR3 spans 15 amino acids. The germline gives CDR1 MNHEY, CDR2 SVGAGI. V shed 6 bases, J shed 6 bases, and the junction held 11 bases outside the gene matches. CDR3 sequence: CASSPDRQGRNEQFF. The CDR3, as DNA: TGTGCCAGCAGCCCGGACAGGCAGGGGCGCAATGAGCAGTTCTTC.

The chain carries TRBV19 and TRBJ2-1; D might be TRBD2 (5 bases). Trimming shortened V by 6 bases and J by 0 bases, and 12 bases separated the two germline ends. The CDR3 has 15 amino acids. Germline V gene sequence: CDR1 LNHDA, CDR2 SQIVND (reference sequence). The chain's CDR3 is CASSLEAVSYNEQFF. The CDR3 coding sequence is TGTGCCAGTAGCCTGGAAGCGGTCTCCTACAATGAGCAGTTCTTC.

The rearrangement uses TRBV6-5 and TRBJ1-2; D not resolved. V was trimmed by 0 bases and J by 2 bases, leaving 7 bases between them. This CDR3 has 14 amino acids. The germline gives CDR1 MNHEY, CDR2 SVGAGI. The DNA for the CDR3 is TGTGCCAGCAGTTACTCGTACCGGAACTATGGCTACACCTTC. This translates into CASSYSYRNYGYTF.

This clone showed up just once. CDR3 DNA sequence: TGTGCTAGTGGTTTACGGACTAGCGGGAGAGCCACAGATACGCAGTATTTT. Its translation is CASGLRTSGRATDTQYF. This chain joins TRBV12-5 and TRBJ2-3; 13 bases agree with TRBD2. The CDR3 loop spans 17 amino acids. Germline trimming cut 3 bases from V and 2 bases from J; bases unmatched to any gene: 5. CDR1 is LGHNT, CDR2 FRNRAP, per germline.

This clone was counted a single time. The gene calls are TRBV6-6 and TRBJ2-3; 8 positions match TRBD2. Germline assignment: CDR1 MNHNY and CDR2 SVGAGI (reference sequence). With V trimmed by 0 bases and J by 7 bases, 6 bases remained unmatched. The CDR3 totals 15 residues. CDR3 DNA: TGTGCCAGCAGTTACTCGGGACTAGAGGGATATACGCAGTATTTT. Translation gives CASSYSGLEGYTQYF.

There are a few counts of this clone. The gene calls are TRBV6-5 and TRBJ1-2; D is ambiguous. Germline V gene lookup returns CDR1 MNHEY and CDR2 SVGAGI. The CDR3 covers 14 residues. V was cut by 6 bases and J by 4 bases, with 15 bases left in between. Here the CDR3 reads CASSSAARSYGYTF. The CDR3, as DNA: TGTGCCAGCAGCAGCGCCGCGCGTAGCTATGGCTACACCTTC.